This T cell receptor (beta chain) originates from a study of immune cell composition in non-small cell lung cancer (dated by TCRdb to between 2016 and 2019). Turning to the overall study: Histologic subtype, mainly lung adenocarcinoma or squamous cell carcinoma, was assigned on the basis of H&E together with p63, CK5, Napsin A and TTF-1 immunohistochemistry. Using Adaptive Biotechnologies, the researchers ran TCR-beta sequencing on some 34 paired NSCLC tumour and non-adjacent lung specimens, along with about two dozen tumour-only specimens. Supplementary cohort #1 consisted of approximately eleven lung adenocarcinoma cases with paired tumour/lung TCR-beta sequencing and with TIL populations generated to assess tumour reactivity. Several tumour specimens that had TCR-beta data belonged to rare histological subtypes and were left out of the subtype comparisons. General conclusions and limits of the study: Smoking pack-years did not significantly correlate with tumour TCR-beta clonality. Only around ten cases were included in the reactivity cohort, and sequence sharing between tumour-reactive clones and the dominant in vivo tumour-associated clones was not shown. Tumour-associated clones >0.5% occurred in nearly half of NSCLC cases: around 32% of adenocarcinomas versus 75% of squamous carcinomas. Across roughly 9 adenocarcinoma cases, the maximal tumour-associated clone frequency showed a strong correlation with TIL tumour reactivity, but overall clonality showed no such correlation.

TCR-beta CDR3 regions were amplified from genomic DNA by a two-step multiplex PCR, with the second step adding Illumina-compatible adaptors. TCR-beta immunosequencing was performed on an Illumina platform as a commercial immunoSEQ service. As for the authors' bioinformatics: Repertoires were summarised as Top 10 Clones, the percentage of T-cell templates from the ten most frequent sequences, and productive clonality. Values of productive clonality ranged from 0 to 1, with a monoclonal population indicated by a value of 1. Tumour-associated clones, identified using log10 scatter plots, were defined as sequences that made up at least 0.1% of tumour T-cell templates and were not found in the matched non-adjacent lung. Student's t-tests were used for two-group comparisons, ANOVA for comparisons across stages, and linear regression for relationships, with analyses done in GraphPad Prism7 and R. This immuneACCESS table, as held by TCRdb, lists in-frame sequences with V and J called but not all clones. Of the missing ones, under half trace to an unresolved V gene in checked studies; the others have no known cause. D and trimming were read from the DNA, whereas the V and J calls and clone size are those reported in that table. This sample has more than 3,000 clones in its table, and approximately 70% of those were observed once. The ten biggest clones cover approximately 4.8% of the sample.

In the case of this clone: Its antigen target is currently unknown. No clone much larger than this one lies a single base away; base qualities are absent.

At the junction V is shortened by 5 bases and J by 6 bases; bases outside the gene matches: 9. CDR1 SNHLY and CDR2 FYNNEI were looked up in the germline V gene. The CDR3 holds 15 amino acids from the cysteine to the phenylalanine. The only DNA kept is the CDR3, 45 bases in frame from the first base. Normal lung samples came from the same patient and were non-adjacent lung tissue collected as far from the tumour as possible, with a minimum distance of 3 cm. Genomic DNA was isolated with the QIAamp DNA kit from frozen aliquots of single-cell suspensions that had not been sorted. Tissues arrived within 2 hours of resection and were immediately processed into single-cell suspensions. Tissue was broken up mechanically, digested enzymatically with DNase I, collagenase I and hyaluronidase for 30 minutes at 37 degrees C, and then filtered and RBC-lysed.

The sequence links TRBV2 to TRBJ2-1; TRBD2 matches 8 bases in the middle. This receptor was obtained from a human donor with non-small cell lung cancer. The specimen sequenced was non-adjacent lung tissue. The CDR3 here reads CASSTSGSYPNEQFF. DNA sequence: TGTGCCAGCAGTACAAGCGGGAGTTACCCCAATGAGCAGTTCTTC.